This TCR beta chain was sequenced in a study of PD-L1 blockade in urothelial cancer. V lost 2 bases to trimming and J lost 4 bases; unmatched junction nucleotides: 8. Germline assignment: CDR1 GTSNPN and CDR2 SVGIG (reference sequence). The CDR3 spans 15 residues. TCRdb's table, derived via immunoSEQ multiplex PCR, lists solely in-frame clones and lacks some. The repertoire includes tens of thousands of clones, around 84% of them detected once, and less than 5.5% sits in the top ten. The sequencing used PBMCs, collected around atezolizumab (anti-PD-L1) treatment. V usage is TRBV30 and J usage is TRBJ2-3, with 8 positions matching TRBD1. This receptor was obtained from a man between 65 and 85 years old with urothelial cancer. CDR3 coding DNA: TGTGCCTGGAGTCTTACAGGGGGTGAGGCAGATACGCAGTATTTT. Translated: CAWSLTGGEADTQYF.